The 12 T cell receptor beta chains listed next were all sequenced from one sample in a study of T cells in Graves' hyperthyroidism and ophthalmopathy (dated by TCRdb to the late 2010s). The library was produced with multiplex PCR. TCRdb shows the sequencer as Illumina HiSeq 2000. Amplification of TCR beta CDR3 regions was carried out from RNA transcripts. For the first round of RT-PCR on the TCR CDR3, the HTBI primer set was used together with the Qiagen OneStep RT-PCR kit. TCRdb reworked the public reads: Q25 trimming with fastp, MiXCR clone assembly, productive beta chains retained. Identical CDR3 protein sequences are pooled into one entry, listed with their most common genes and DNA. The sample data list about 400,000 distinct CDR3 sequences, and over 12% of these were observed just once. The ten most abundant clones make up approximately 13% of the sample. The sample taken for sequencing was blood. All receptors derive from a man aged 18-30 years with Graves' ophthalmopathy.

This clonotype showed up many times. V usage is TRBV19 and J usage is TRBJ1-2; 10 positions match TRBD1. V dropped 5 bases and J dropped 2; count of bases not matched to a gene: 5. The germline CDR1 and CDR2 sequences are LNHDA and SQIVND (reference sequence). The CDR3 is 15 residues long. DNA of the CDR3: TGTGCCAGTAGTTGGGACAGGGGAGCGAACTATGGCTACACCTTC. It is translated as CASSWDRGANYGYTF.

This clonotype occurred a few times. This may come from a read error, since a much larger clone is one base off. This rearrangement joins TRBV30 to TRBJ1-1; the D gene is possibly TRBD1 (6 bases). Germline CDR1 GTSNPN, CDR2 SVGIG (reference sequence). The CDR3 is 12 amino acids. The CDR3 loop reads CAWSVQGTEALF. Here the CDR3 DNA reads TGTGCCTGGAGTGTACAGGGCACTGAAGCTCTCTTT. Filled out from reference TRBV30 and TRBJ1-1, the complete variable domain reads SQTIHQWPATLVQPVGSPLSLECTVEGTSNPNLYWYRQAAGRGLQLLFYSVGIGQISSEVPQNLSASRPQDRQFILSSKKLLLSDSGFYLCAWSVQGTEALFGQGTRLTVV.

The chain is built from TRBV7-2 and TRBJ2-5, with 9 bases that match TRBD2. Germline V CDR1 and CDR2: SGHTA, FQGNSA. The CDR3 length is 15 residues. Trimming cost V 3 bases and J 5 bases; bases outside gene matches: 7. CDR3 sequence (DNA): TGTGCCAGCAGCTTCACTAGCGGGCGGTACGAGACCCAGTACTTC. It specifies CASSFTSGRYETQYF.

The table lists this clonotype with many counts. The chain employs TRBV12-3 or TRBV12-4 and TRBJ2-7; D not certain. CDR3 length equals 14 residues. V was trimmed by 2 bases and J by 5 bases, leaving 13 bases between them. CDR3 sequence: CASSLRWVVDEQYF. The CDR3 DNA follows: TGTGCCAGCAGTTTACGTTGGGTGGTCGACGAGCAGTACTTC.

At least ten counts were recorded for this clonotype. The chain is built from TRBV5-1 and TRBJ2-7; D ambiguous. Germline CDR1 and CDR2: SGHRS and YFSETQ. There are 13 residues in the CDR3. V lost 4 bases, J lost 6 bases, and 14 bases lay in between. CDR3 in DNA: TGCGCCAGCAGCCTGGACCTCTCTTTCGAGCAGTACTTC. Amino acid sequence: CASSLDLSFEQYF.

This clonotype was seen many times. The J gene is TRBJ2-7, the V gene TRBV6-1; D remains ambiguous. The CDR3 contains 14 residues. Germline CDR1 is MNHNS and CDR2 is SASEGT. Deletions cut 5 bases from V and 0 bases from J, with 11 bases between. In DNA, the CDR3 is TGTGCCAGCAGTATCCTTACAGACTCCTACGAGCAGTACTTC. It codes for CASSILTDSYEQYF.

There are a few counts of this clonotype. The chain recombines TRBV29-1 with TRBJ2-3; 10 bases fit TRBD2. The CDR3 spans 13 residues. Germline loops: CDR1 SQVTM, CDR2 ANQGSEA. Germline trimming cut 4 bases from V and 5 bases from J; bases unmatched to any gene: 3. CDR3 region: CSVGTSGKDTQYF. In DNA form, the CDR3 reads TGCAGCGTTGGGACTAGCGGAAAAGATACGCAGTATTTT.

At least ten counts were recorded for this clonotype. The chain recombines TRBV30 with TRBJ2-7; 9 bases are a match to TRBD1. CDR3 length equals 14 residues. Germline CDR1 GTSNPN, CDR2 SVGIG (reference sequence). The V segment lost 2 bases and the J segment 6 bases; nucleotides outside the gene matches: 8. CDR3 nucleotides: TGTGCCTGGAGTATCGGGACAGGGTCGAGCGAGCAGTACTTC. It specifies CAWSIGTGSSEQYF.

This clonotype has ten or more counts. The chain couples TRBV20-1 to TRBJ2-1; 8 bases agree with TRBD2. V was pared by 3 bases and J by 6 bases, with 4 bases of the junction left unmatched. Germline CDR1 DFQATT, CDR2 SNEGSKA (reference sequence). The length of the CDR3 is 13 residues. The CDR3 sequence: CSASGRALNEQFF. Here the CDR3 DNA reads TGCAGTGCTAGCGGGAGGGCCCTCAATGAGCAGTTCTTC.

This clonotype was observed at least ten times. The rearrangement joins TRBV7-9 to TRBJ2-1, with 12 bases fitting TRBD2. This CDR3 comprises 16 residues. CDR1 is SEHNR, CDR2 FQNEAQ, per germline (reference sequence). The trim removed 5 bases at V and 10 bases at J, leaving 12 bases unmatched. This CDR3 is CASSTGTSGFNEEQFF. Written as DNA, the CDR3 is TGTGCCAGCAGCACCGGGACTAGCGGGTTCAATGAAGAGCAGTTCTTC. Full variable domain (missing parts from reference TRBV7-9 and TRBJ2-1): DTGVSQNPRHKITKRGQNVTFRCDPISEHNRLYWYRQTLGQGPEFLTYFQNEAQLEKSRLLSDRFSAERPKGSFSTLEIQRTEQGDSAMYLCASSTGTSGFNEEQFFGPGTRLTVL.

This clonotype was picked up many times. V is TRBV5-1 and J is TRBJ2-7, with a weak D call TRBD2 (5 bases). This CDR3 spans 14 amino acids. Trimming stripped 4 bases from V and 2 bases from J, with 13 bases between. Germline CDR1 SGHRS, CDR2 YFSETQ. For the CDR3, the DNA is TGCGCCAGCAGCATATGGACGGGAACCTACGAGCAGTACTTC. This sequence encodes CASSIWTGTYEQYF.

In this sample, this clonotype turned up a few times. Here the CDR3 reads CASSQGDRKNYGYTF. CDR3 sequence (DNA): TGCGCCAGCAGCCAAGGGGACAGGAAAAACTATGGCTACACCTTC. The chain couples TRBV4-1 to TRBJ1-2; 8 bases map to TRBD1. The CDR3 contains 15 residues. CDR1 and CDR2 from the germline V gene are MGHRA and YSYEKL. V shed 1 base and J 2 bases; nucleotides not matched to a gene: 3.